A selection of T cell receptor beta chains follows, all from one sample in a study of cytomegalovirus exposure and HLA in healthy donors. Sequencing used immunoSEQ multiplex PCR; TCRdb keeps in-frame clones, though not all of them. The table records about 130,000 clones, approximately 74% of them present only once. The sequenced sample was PBMCs. These receptors all come from a male donor in good health and CMV-seronegative. Each CDR3 is given with its conserved first and last residue.

cdr3_aa: CSVEWTNHYNEQFF
cdr3_length: 14
v_call: TRBV29-1
j_call: TRBJ2-1

cdr3_aa: CASSPWGLADQETQYF
cdr3_length: 16
v_call: TRBV11-2
j_call: TRBJ2-5

cdr3_aa: CASSSRHPVTGELFF
cdr3_length: 15
v_call: TRBV10-1
j_call: TRBJ2-2

cdr3_aa: CASSLGPGGGNTIYF
cdr3_length: 15
v_call: TRBV5-1
j_call: TRBJ1-3

cdr3_aa: CASSRIQAGGSEKLFF
cdr3_length: 16
v_call: TRBV4-2
j_call: TRBJ1-4

cdr3_aa: CASWRQGVDTEAFF
cdr3_length: 14
v_call: TRBV28
j_call: TRBJ1-1

cdr3_aa: CASKTVVPGELFF
cdr3_length: 13
v_call: TRBV5-8
j_call: TRBJ2-2

cdr3_aa: CAWNEGMRGYTF
cdr3_length: 12
v_call: TRBV30
j_call: TRBJ1-2

cdr3_aa: CASRRTGEAYRRNQPQHF
cdr3_length: 18
v_call: TRBV19
j_call: TRBJ1-5

cdr3_aa: CASAVYRVTGANVLTF
cdr3_length: 16
v_call: TRBV5-6
j_call: TRBJ2-6

cdr3_aa: CASSPPGQGAYEQYF
cdr3_length: 15
v_call: TRBV28
j_call: TRBJ2-7

cdr3_aa: CASSTGRTDTQYF
cdr3_length: 13
v_call: TRBV2
j_call: TRBJ2-3

cdr3_aa: CASSLGRAGTSSYEQYF
cdr3_length: 17
v_call: TRBV7-8
j_call: TRBJ2-7

cdr3_aa: CASSEWGGLGTEAFF
cdr3_length: 15
v_call: TRBV25-1
j_call: TRBJ1-1

cdr3_aa: CSSSLGGFNTDTQYF
cdr3_length: 15
v_call: TRBV7-9
j_call: TRBJ2-3